This T cell receptor (beta chain) came from a study of glioma-infiltrating T cells. Study findings and constraints: Very few CDR3 sequences were shared between tissue and blood.

This CDR3 has 16 residues. Germline CDR1 is MNHEY and CDR2 is SVGEGT. V was pared by 2 bases and J by 0 bases, with 7 bases of the junction left unmatched. Amplification of TCR alpha and beta CDR3 regions from RNA used iRepertoire nested multiplex PCR. TCRdb redid the calling of the multiplex PCR reads with MiXCR, one entry per CDR3 protein. The sample lists around 140,000 distinct CDR3 sequences; approximately 40% were seen once. This clonotype occurred a few times. As yet, its antigen is unknown. The specimen was glioma tissue, nonneoplastic brain tissue, or PBMCs (not recorded which). The source of this sequence is a human donor with low-grade glioma or glioblastoma, undergoing nonglioma brain surgery, or in good health (not recorded which). The chain joins TRBV6-2 or TRBV6-3 to TRBJ2-7, with TRBD1 identical over 7 bases. The CDR3 region is CASSYETGRTSYEQYF. The DNA of the CDR3 is TGTGCCAGCAGTTACGAGACAGGGAGAACCTCCTACGAGCAGTACTTC.